This entry lists 10 T cell receptor beta chains sequenced from one sample in a study of post-analysis software for immune sequencing data. Study results and caveats: Five or six TRBV segments, TRBV5-6, TRBV5-1 and TRBV20-1 among them, were found more frequent in patients than controls.

Which antigens these TCRs recognize remains unknown. Presence of unique molecular identifiers characterized the TCR beta cDNA libraries. One entry per CDR3 protein, called by TCRdb with MiXCR from the PCR reads. The sample holds hundreds of thousands of distinct CDR3 sequences; over 45% are singletons and the top ten take approximately 11%. The sequenced material came from blood. The origin of the receptors is a girl aged 2 to 10 with multiple sclerosis.

This rearrangement joins TRBV12-3 or TRBV12-4 to TRBJ2-3; 13 nucleotides match TRBD2. V lost 6 bases and J lost 5; bases outside the gene matches: 2. The CDR3 extends over 14 amino acids. CDR3: CASRTSGGRDTQYF. In DNA, the CDR3 is TGTGCCAGCAGGACTAGCGGGGGGAGAGATACGCAGTATTTT.

This clonotype appeared a few times. The V and J genes are TRBV5-1 and TRBJ1-1; 12 bases align to TRBD1. Trimming at V came to 4 bases and at J to 6 bases, leaving 10 bases not matched to a gene. This CDR3 is 16 amino acids long. The V gene's germline CDR1 is SGHRS and CDR2 YFSETQ. CDR3 nucleotide sequence: TGCGCCAGCAGCCCTAGGGACAGGGGGCTGTTTTCTGAAGCTTTCTTT. This encodes CASSPRDRGLFSEAFF.

The gene calls are TRBV20-1 and TRBJ1-1; D may be TRBD1 (6 bases). The V end was cut by 5 bases, the J end by 10 bases, with 20 bases between. This CDR3 spans 13 amino acids. CDR1 is DFQATT and CDR2 is SNEGSKA in the germline V gene (reference sequence). The CDR3 DNA follows: TGCAGTGCTGGGATACAGGGAGGTACAGGAGCTTTCTTT. Protein: CSAGIQGGTGAFF.

V usage is TRBV6-5 and J usage is TRBJ2-1, with TRBD2 identical over 12 bases. This CDR3 comprises 16 residues. Unmatched junction bases numbered 10, after V lost 9 bases and J lost 4 bases. Germline loops: CDR1 MNHEY, CDR2 SVGAGI. The CDR3 spells CASKRLAGEGYNEQFF. Written as DNA, the CDR3 is TGTGCCAGTAAACGACTAGCGGGAGAAGGGTACAATGAGCAGTTCTTC.

The chain is built from TRBV29-1 and TRBJ2-7, with a tentative D call TRBD1 (5 bases). V was cut by 0 bases and J by 2 bases, with 20 bases left in between. The germline CDR1 and CDR2 sequences are SQVTM and ANQGSEA. This CDR3 region has 17 residues. The CDR3, as DNA: TGCAGCGTTGAAGACGGAGACAGAGGCGAGACGGCCTACGAGCAGTACTTC. Protein sequence: CSVEDGDRGETAYEQYF.

The chain carries TRBV5-5 and TRBJ2-1; D might be TRBD2 (6 bases). CDR1 is SGHKS and CDR2 is YYEKEE in the germline V gene (reference sequence). V lost 2 bases to trimming and J lost 7 bases, with 16 bases between them. The CDR3 runs 15 residues. CDR3: CASSFVRLAMNEQFF. The CDR3 DNA follows: TGTGCCAGCAGCTTTGTACGGCTAGCGATGAATGAGCAGTTCTTC.

This chain connects TRBV14 to TRBJ2-1; D gene unclear. The CDR3 contains 17 residues. V lost 4 bases to trimming and J lost 3 bases, with 19 bases between them. CDR1 is SGHDN, CDR2 FVKESK, per germline. CDR3 residues: CASSPPPPRNDYNEQFF. CDR3 in DNA: TGTGCCAGCAGCCCCCCCCCGCCTAGAAACGACTACAATGAGCAGTTCTTC.

With respect to this clonotype: A read error may produce the germline difference seen at one junction end. The V gene is TRBV5-1, the J gene TRBJ2-1, with 9 bases aligning to TRBD1. CDR3 length equals 15 residues. CDR1 and CDR2 from the germline V gene are SGHRS and YFSETQ. The CDR3: CASSYPRTGDNEQFF. CDR3 DNA sequence: TGCGCCAGTAGCTATCCCCGGACAGGGGACAATGAGCAGTTCTTC.

The chain recombines TRBV7-9 with TRBJ1-1; no definite D call. CDR1 is SEHNR, CDR2 FQNEAQ, per germline (reference sequence). V was clipped by 5 bases and J by 4 bases, with 8 bases between them. This CDR3 is built from 12 residues. CDR3 amino acids: CASSRQVTEAFF. DNA for the CDR3: TGTGCCAGCAGCCGACAAGTCACTGAAGCTTTCTTT.

This clonotype was observed a few times. The chain couples TRBV14 to TRBJ2-3; possible D gene TRBD2, 5 bases. V lost 1 base to trimming and J lost 3 bases, with 17 bases between them. The CDR3 runs to 17 residues. Germline V lookup: CDR1 SGHDN, CDR2 FVKESK. The DNA for the CDR3 is TGTGCCAGCAGCCAAGCCTTTAGTAGCAGAGGGACAGATACGCAGTATTTT. The encoded protein is CASSQAFSSRGTDTQYF.